Sequencing of this TCR beta chain was carried out in a study of T-cell memory formation after mild COVID-19. Overall study: There were largely donor-specific TCR clusters.

This clonotype was observed a handful of times. What it binds is unknown. Study-level results: Later expanders leaned toward CD4+, whereas clones contracting from day 15 to 85 were balanced CD4/CD8. Pre-infection memory carried some responding clones, suggesting that cross-reactive memory joined. Among contracting clones, CD4+ were mainly CM/EM and CD8+ enriched in EMRA.

TCRdb independently ran MiXCR on the 5' RACE reads; one entry per CDR3 protein. The table lists about 120,000 distinct CDR3 sequences, roughly 15% of them singletons. The length of the CDR3 is 15 residues. Trimming took 2 bases from V and 2 from J; bases not matched to a gene: 4. Germline loops: CDR1 MGHRA, CDR2 YSYEKL. The TCR sequence derives from an adult woman who had mild COVID-19 (a few samples of this study predate the infection). Cell type and time point are not known. The specimen was PBMCs or a T cell subset sorted from them (not recorded which). This chain connects TRBV4-1 to TRBJ2-3, with 7 bases identical to TRBD2. The CDR3 is CASSQIGGSTDTQYF. Here the CDR3 DNA reads TGCGCCAGCAGCCAAATCGGGGGGTCCACAGATACGCAGTATTTT.